The rows below give T cell receptor beta chains drawn from one sample of a study of Ad26.COV2.S vaccination and SARS-CoV-2 variants. Libraries were prepared by immunoSEQ multiplex PCR; TCRdb keeps only in-frame clonotypes and omits some of them. Of some 390,000 clones listed, about 91% are singletons. The source was peripheral blood, collected in a trial of Ad26.COV2.S vaccine versus placebo. The receptors originated from a person between 18 and 59 years old who received the Ad26.COV2.S COVID-19 vaccine or a placebo. Each CDR3 is given with its conserved first and last residue. Each record gives: V gene, J gene, D gene, clone size, CDR3 protein, CDR3 DNA. The D gene is left open where the match is weak. Expanded clones are given a class, and other clones once, few, many or no size at all.

V gene: TRBV9; J gene: TRBJ2-1; D gene: NA; clone size: NA; CDR3 protein: CASSPQGGNEQFF; CDR3 DNA: TGTGCCAGCAGCCCTCAGGGAGGTAATGAGCAGTTCTTC
V gene: TRBV5-1; J gene: TRBJ2-3; D gene: NA; clone size: NA; CDR3 protein: CASSFGTADTQYF; CDR3 DNA: TGCGCCAGCAGCTTCGGGACTGCAGATACGCAGTATTTT
V gene: TRBV11-2; J gene: TRBJ1-3; D gene: NA; clone size: NA; CDR3 protein: CASSLKTRSTIYF; CDR3 DNA: TGTGCCAGCAGCCTAAAGACCCGATCCACCATATATTTT
V gene: TRBV2; J gene: TRBJ1-3; D gene: NA; clone size: NA; CDR3 protein: CASSVAPGNTIYF; CDR3 DNA: TGTGCCAGCAGTGTGGCCCCTGGAAACACCATATATTTT
V gene: TRBV13; J gene: TRBJ2-7; D gene: TRBD1; clone size: NA; CDR3 protein: CASSTFPLGQGASYEQYF; CDR3 DNA: TGTGCCAGCAGCACCTTCCCCCTAGGACAGGGGGCTTCCTACGAGCAGTACTTC
V gene: TRBV10-3; J gene: TRBJ2-7; D gene: TRBD2; clone size: NA; CDR3 protein: CAISLTSGSPEQYF; CDR3 DNA: TGTGCCATCAGTCTGACTAGCGGGAGTCCCGAGCAGTACTTC
V gene: TRBV11-1; J gene: TRBJ2-7; D gene: NA; clone size: NA; CDR3 protein: CASSLVIMGGLYEQYF; CDR3 DNA: TGTGCCAGCAGCTTAGTTATCATGGGGGGTTTATACGAGCAGTACTTC
V gene: TRBV12-2; J gene: TRBJ1-1; D gene: NA; clone size: few; CDR3 protein: CASRFSMGQGPNTEAFF; CDR3 DNA: TGTGCAAGTCGCTTTTCTATGGGACAGGGGCCCAACACTGAAGCTTTCTTT
V gene: TRBV27; J gene: TRBJ2-2; D gene: TRBD1; clone size: NA; CDR3 protein: CASSFGDRGRPANTGELFF; CDR3 DNA: TGTGCCAGCAGTTTCGGGGACAGGGGGCGACCGGCGAACACCGGGGAGCTGTTTTTT
V gene: TRBV24-1; J gene: TRBJ2-5; D gene: TRBD2; clone size: NA; CDR3 protein: CATSDGTSEETQYF; CDR3 DNA: TGTGCCACCAGTGATGGGACTAGCGAAGAGACCCAGTACTTC
V gene: TRBV10-3; J gene: TRBJ1-5; D gene: NA; clone size: once; CDR3 protein: CAISRSTDQPQHF; CDR3 DNA: TGTGCCATCAGTCGGTCTACGGATCAGCCCCAGCATTTT
V gene: TRBV7-9; J gene: TRBJ1-2; D gene: NA; clone size: NA; CDR3 protein: CASSVLESTYGYTF; CDR3 DNA: TGTGCCAGCAGCGTCCTTGAGAGCACCTATGGCTACACCTTC
V gene: TRBV12-3/TRBV12-4; J gene: TRBJ1-5; D gene: NA; clone size: few; CDR3 protein: CASSSGNQPQHF; CDR3 DNA: TGTGCCAGCAGTTCTGGCAATCAGCCCCAGCATTTT
V gene: TRBV10-3; J gene: TRBJ2-2; D gene: NA; clone size: few; CDR3 protein: CAISEHSEGWGGELFF; CDR3 DNA: TGTGCCATCAGTGAACACAGCGAAGGTTGGGGCGGGGAGCTGTTTTTT
V gene: TRBV6-2/TRBV6-3; J gene: TRBJ1-2; D gene: NA; clone size: NA; CDR3 protein: CASSASGSNYGYTF; CDR3 DNA: TGTGCCAGCAGTGCATCAGGGTCGAACTATGGCTACACCTTC
V gene: TRBV27; J gene: TRBJ2-7; D gene: TRBD1; clone size: NA; CDR3 protein: CASSYRGFGSYEQYF; CDR3 DNA: TGTGCCAGCAGTTACAGGGGGTTTGGATCCTACGAGCAGTACTTC
V gene: TRBV7-2; J gene: TRBJ2-1; D gene: NA; clone size: NA; CDR3 protein: CASSSPGSNEQFF; CDR3 DNA: TGTGCCAGCAGCTCCCCGGGCAGCAATGAGCAGTTCTTC
V gene: TRBV5-4; J gene: TRBJ2-5; D gene: TRBD1; clone size: NA; CDR3 protein: CASSLAGDSPTQYF; CDR3 DNA: TGTGCCAGCAGCTTGGCCGGGGACAGCCCGACCCAGTACTTC
V gene: TRBV28; J gene: TRBJ1-2; D gene: NA; clone size: NA; CDR3 protein: CASSFSRGTRYGYTF; CDR3 DNA: TGTGCCAGCAGTTTTAGCAGGGGAACGCGCTATGGCTACACCTTC
V gene: TRBV25-1; J gene: TRBJ2-7; D gene: NA; clone size: once; CDR3 protein: CASSEYQAGYEQYF; CDR3 DNA: TGTGCCAGCAGTGAATATCAGGCAGGCTACGAGCAGTACTTC
V gene: TRBV6-6; J gene: TRBJ1-2; D gene: NA; clone size: NA; CDR3 protein: CACRRGREGYTF; CDR3 DNA: TGTGCCTGCCGCCGAGGGAGGGAGGGCTACACCTTC
V gene: TRBV9; J gene: TRBJ2-1; D gene: NA; clone size: few; CDR3 protein: CASSVDLEQFF; CDR3 DNA: TGTGCCAGCAGCGTAGACCTTGAGCAGTTCTTC
V gene: TRBV5-4; J gene: TRBJ1-3; D gene: NA; clone size: NA; CDR3 protein: CASRSSGEGNTIYF; CDR3 DNA: TGTGCCAGCAGGTCATCAGGGGAAGGAAACACCATATATTTT
V gene: TRBV5-4; J gene: TRBJ2-3; D gene: TRBD2; clone size: NA; CDR3 protein: CASSLQTSGSTDTQYF; CDR3 DNA: TGTGCCAGCAGCCTCCAGACTAGCGGGAGCACAGATACGCAGTATTTT
V gene: TRBV5-5; J gene: TRBJ1-1; D gene: NA; clone size: NA; CDR3 protein: CASSLGRGGTEAFF; CDR3 DNA: TGTGCCAGCAGCTTGGGCAGGGGTGGCACTGAAGCTTTCTTT
V gene: TRBV28; J gene: TRBJ1-6; D gene: NA; clone size: NA; CDR3 protein: CATSRLDNSPLHF; CDR3 DNA: TGTGCCACATCCAGGTTGGATAATTCACCCCTCCACTTT
V gene: TRBV5-1; J gene: TRBJ2-1; D gene: TRBD1; clone size: NA; CDR3 protein: CASSSGQGGIDEQFF; CDR3 DNA: TGCGCCAGCAGCTCGGGACAGGGGGGAATAGATGAGCAGTTCTTC
V gene: TRBV6-5; J gene: TRBJ1-2; D gene: NA; clone size: NA; CDR3 protein: CATLGDVGGYTF; CDR3 DNA: TGTGCCACCCTGGGGGACGTTGGTGGCTACACCTTC
V gene: TRBV2; J gene: TRBJ1-5; D gene: NA; clone size: NA; CDR3 protein: CASSAGQPYSNQPQHF; CDR3 DNA: TGTGCCAGCAGCGCCGGACAGCCGTATAGCAATCAGCCCCAGCATTTT
V gene: TRBV7-8; J gene: TRBJ2-7; D gene: NA; clone size: NA; CDR3 protein: CASGWGGAYEQYF; CDR3 DNA: TGTGCCAGCGGATGGGGCGGAGCCTACGAGCAGTACTTC
V gene: TRBV5-1; J gene: TRBJ2-7; D gene: TRBD2; clone size: once; CDR3 protein: CASSSNPGTSSYEQYF; CDR3 DNA: TGCGCCAGCAGCTCTAATCCCGGGACTAGCTCCTACGAGCAGTACTTC